The next 31 T cell receptor beta chains were all read from a single sample in a study of blood T cell repertoires in COVID-19. The data were produced by immunoSEQ multiplex PCR, yet TCRdb's version contains in-frame clones alone and is incomplete. The table shows roughly 110,000 clones, with roughly 85% occurring only once. Specimen: peripheral blood. All receptors come from a middle-aged man with acute or convalescent COVID-19.

This chain connects TRBV7-9 to TRBJ1-1; D is unresolved. The CDR3 loop spans 13 amino acids. The V and J ends lost 3 bases and 3 bases respectively, with 8 bases between them. In germline, CDR1 is SEHNR, CDR2 FQNEAQ (reference sequence). The DNA of the CDR3 is TGTGCCAGCAGCTTGAAACAGCACACTGAAGCTTTCTTT. Translating it yields CASSLKQHTEAFF.

This sequence joins TRBV6-2 or TRBV6-3 and TRBJ2-7; possible D gene TRBD1, 5 bases. CDR3 length: 14 residues. Per germline, CDR1 MNHEY and CDR2 SVGEGT. The V end was cut by 1 base, the J end by 5 bases, with 12 bases between. DNA of the CDR3: TGTGCCAGCAGTTACTTGGGGCGTGGCAACGAGCAGTACTTC. It yields the protein CASSYLGRGNEQYF.

The rearrangement links TRBV6-5 to TRBJ2-7; perhaps TRBD1 as D (7 bases). The V end lost 8 bases, the J end lost 6 bases, and 11 bases lay between the germline ends. The germline CDR1 and CDR2 sequences are MNHEY and SVGAGI. This CDR3 region has 11 residues. The DNA for the CDR3 is TGTGCCAGCGGCCAGGGGGGCGAGCAGTACTTC. Protein sequence: CASGQGGEQYF.

The V call is TRBV11-3, the J call TRBJ2-2, with D possibly being TRBD1 (5 bases). The CDR3 runs to 15 residues. V gave up 1 base and J gave up 1 base, with 7 bases separating them. CDR1 is SGHNT, CDR2 YENEEA, per germline. CDR3 sequence reads: CASSLGQGNTGELFF. CDR3 in DNA: TGTGCCAGCAGCTTAGGTCAGGGGAACACCGGGGAGCTGTTTTTT.

J is TRBJ2-1 and V is TRBV7-2; D ambiguous. Germline CDR1 and CDR2: SGHTA and FQGNSA. This CDR3 is 13 amino acids long. The V end lost 1 base, the J end lost 9 bases, and 10 bases lay between the germline ends. The CDR3 spells CASSLVPGIEQFF. Here the CDR3 DNA reads TGTGCCAGCAGCTTAGTGCCAGGAATTGAGCAGTTCTTC.

The CDR3 here is CASRSSPTVYEQYF. Here the CDR3 DNA reads TGTGCCAGCAGATCTTCGCCGACAGTCTACGAGCAGTACTTC. The chain combines TRBV5-4 with TRBJ2-7; maybe TRBD1 (5 bases). Trimming removed 5 bases at V and 3 bases at J, with 15 bases between. CDR3 length equals 14 residues. CDR1 SGHNT and CDR2 YYREEE come from the germline V gene (reference sequence). Complete variable domain (other parts from reference TRBV5-4 and TRBJ2-7): ETGVTQSPTHLIKTRGQQVTLRCSSQSGHNTVSWYQQALGQGPQFIFQYYREEENGRGNFPPRFSGLQFPNYSSELNVNALELDDSALYLCASRSSPTVYEQYFGPGTRLTVT.

The chain has TRBV6-2 or TRBV6-3 and TRBJ2-5; 15 nucleotides line up with TRBD2. CDR1 is MNHEY and CDR2 is SVGEGT in the germline V gene. This CDR3 spans 16 amino acids. Losses at the gene ends were 5 bases for V and 2 bases for J; bases not matched to a gene: 3. The CDR3 nucleotides are TGTGCCAGCAGTCCCGGACTAGCGGGGGGGCAAGAGACCCAGTACTTC. Translated, it gives CASSPGLAGGQETQYF.

The genes are TRBV6-5 and TRBJ2-1; possible D gene TRBD2, 7 bases. CDR3 length: 12 residues. V was pared by 7 bases and J by 6 bases, with 10 bases between. Germline V lookup: CDR1 MNHEY, CDR2 SVGAGI. The CDR3 reads CASKGGGNEQFF. Here the CDR3 DNA reads TGTGCCAGCAAAGGGGGGGGCAATGAGCAGTTCTTC.

The CDR3 spells CASSRGGSDSPLHF. CDR3 coding DNA: TGTGCCAGCAGTAGGGGAGGGAGTGATTCACCCCTCCACTTT. This chain connects TRBV28 to TRBJ1-6, with D perhaps matching TRBD1 (5 bases). This CDR3 spans 14 amino acids. The V end was cut by 5 bases, the J end by 8 bases, with 13 bases between. The germline V gene has CDR1 MDHEN and CDR2 SYDVKM.

V gene TRBV4-1 combines with J gene TRBJ2-2; D possibly corresponds to TRBD2 (6 bases). Per germline, CDR1 MGHRA and CDR2 YSYEKL. The germline V and J ends were trimmed by 2 bases and 0 bases, with 13 bases remaining between them. The CDR3 sequence is 17 residues long. The CDR3 DNA follows: TGCGCCAGCAGCCAATCCAGCGGGCCATCGAACACCGGGGAGCTGTTTTTT. This encodes CASSQSSGPSNTGELFF.

The chain uses TRBV5-5 and TRBJ2-7, with D possibly being TRBD2 (6 bases). The germline CDR1 and CDR2 sequences are SGHKS and YYEKEE (reference sequence). The CDR3 has 15 amino acids. The V end lost 0 bases, the J end lost 3 bases, and 13 bases lay between the germline ends. The CDR3 DNA sequence: TGTGCCAGCAGCTTGGCCGTCGCGGGATACTACGAGCAGTACTTC. Translating gives CASSLAVAGYYEQYF.

This chain uses TRBV4-2 with TRBJ2-2; 12 bases are a match to TRBD2. Germline CDR1 is LGHNA and CDR2 is YNFKEQ. This CDR3 is 17 amino acids long. V trimming: 5 bases; J trimming: 6 bases; junction bases outside the gene matches: 10. The CDR3 protein is CASSFPHLAGGPGELFF. The CDR3 DNA reads as TGTGCCAGCAGCTTTCCGCACCTAGCGGGGGGGCCCGGGGAGCTGTTTTTT.

The rearrangement joins TRBV7-2 to TRBJ2-5, with D possibly matching TRBD1 (6 bases). Germline-derived CDR1 and CDR2 are SGHTA and FQGNSA. CDR3 size: 15 residues. V lost 0 bases and J lost 4, with 12 bases in between. The CDR3 region is CASSLARVRGETQYF. The CDR3 DNA is TGTGCCAGCAGCTTAGCGCGGGTCAGGGGAGAGACCCAGTACTTC. Full variable domain (remainder filled in from reference TRBV7-2 and TRBJ2-5): GAGVSQSPSNKVTEKGKDVELRCDPISGHTALYWYRQSLGQGLEFLIYFQGNSAPDKSGLPSDRFSAERTGGSVSTLTIQRTQQEDSAVYLCASSLARVRGETQYFGPGTRLLVL.

The V call is TRBV7-2, the J call TRBJ2-4; 14 bases are shared with TRBD2. CDR3 length: 19 residues. Germline CDR1 is SGHTA and CDR2 is FQGNSA. The V segment lost 2 bases and the J segment 3 bases; nucleotides outside the gene matches: 9. The CDR3 DNA is TGTGCCAGCAGCTTAAGGTTTGGGACTAGCGGGAGTCGCAAAAACATTCAGTACTTC. The encoded protein is CASSLRFGTSGSRKNIQYF.

The V call is TRBV7-9, the J call TRBJ2-1, with 7 bases identical to TRBD2. Germline-derived CDR1 and CDR2 are SEHNR and FQNEAQ (reference sequence). The CDR3 spans 18 residues. Losses at the gene ends were 1 base for V and 0 bases for J; bases not matched to a gene: 9. The DNA of the CDR3 is TGTGCCAGCAGCTTAGGGGTGGGAGGGGATACCTCCTACAATGAGCAGTTCTTC. Encoded protein: CASSLGVGGDTSYNEQFF. The whole variable domain, filled in from reference TRBV7-9 and TRBJ2-1, reads DTGVSQNPRHKITKRGQNVTFRCDPISEHNRLYWYRQTLGQGPEFLTYFQNEAQLEKSRLLSDRFSAERPKGSFSTLEIQRTEQGDSAMYLCASSLGVGGDTSYNEQFFGPGTRLTVL.

The genes are TRBV7-2 and TRBJ2-3, with 8 bases aligning to TRBD1. Germline V gene sequence: CDR1 SGHTA, CDR2 FQGNSA. V shed 8 bases, J shed 6 bases, and the junction held 10 bases outside the gene matches. The CDR3 extends over 14 amino acids. The CDR3 here is CASARDRFRDTQYF. For the CDR3, the DNA is TGTGCCAGCGCCCGGGACAGGTTCAGGGATACGCAGTATTTT.

The V call is TRBV7-9, the J call TRBJ2-5; tentative D call: TRBD2 (5 bases). Germline V gene lookup returns CDR1 SEHNR and CDR2 FQNEAQ (reference sequence). The CDR3 is 14 residues long. V lost 3 bases, J lost 3 bases, and 11 bases lay in between. CDR3 sequence: CASSLAGAKETQYF. The DNA for the CDR3 is TGTGCCAGCAGCTTGGCGGGCGCGAAAGAGACCCAGTACTTC.

The chain employs TRBV6-2 or TRBV6-3 and TRBJ2-1, with 8 bases identical to TRBD2. Germline-derived CDR1 and CDR2 are MNHEY and SVGEGT. V shed 0 bases, J shed 7 bases, and the junction held 14 bases outside the gene matches. CDR3 length equals 18 residues. CDR3 region: CASSYSSGVAGRGNEQFF. In DNA, the CDR3 is TGTGCCAGCAGTTACTCGAGTGGGGTAGCGGGGAGAGGGAATGAGCAGTTCTTC.

The V gene is TRBV28, the J gene TRBJ2-1; 8 bases align to TRBD2. From germline, CDR1 is MDHEN and CDR2 SYDVKM. The CDR3 has 18 residues. Germline trimming cut 7 bases from V and 1 base from J; bases unmatched to any gene: 15. The DNA of the CDR3 is TGTGCCAGCACTCCACTGCCTGGACTAGCAGGGTCCTACAATGAGCAGTTCTTC. Translation gives CASTPLPGLAGSYNEQFF.

The J gene is TRBJ2-3, the V gene TRBV6-5; 7 bases agree with TRBD2. Trimming took 5 bases from V and 2 from J; bases not matched to a gene: 4. CDR1 and CDR2 (germline): MNHEY, SVGAGI. This CDR3 is built from 14 residues. The CDR3 DNA follows: TGTGCCAGCAGTCCGGGGACTACCACAGATACGCAGTATTTT. As protein: CASSPGTTTDTQYF.

The rearrangement joins TRBV6-6 to TRBJ2-7; TRBD1 matches 7 bases. The CDR3 length is 15 residues. The V and J ends lost 6 bases and 3 bases, in that order; junction bases with no gene match: 11. Germline V gene data show CDR1 as MNHNY and CDR2 as SVGAGI (reference sequence). The DNA for the CDR3 is TGTGCCAGCAGACCCCGGTTAGGGGGCGTCTACGAGCAGTACTTC. Amino acids: CASRPRLGGVYEQYF.

The chain carries TRBV5-5 and TRBJ1-1, with 7 positions matching TRBD1. This CDR3 is 18 amino acids long. The germline CDR1 and CDR2 sequences are SGHKS and YYEKEE (reference sequence). V gave up 4 bases and J gave up 0 bases; unmatched junction bases: 15. CDR3 amino acids: CASSVRPWDSTMNTEAFF. As DNA, the CDR3 is TGTGCCAGCAGCGTGAGACCATGGGACAGTACAATGAACACTGAAGCTTTCTTT. Together with reference TRBV5-5 and TRBJ1-1, the CDR3 gives the full variable domain: DAGVTQSPTHLIKTRGQQVTLRCSPISGHKSVSWYQQVLGQGPQFIFQYYEKEERGRGNFPDRFSARQFPNYSSELNVNALLLGDSALYLCASSVRPWDSTMNTEAFFGQGTRLTVV.

A single count supports this clone. The CDR3 nucleotides are TGTGCCAGCAGTTACTCCCTAGCGGACTACGAGCAGTACTTC. Its translation is CASSYSLADYEQYF. The chain combines TRBV6-5 with TRBJ2-7; 7 positions match TRBD2. The CDR3 covers 14 residues. The germline CDR1 and CDR2 sequences are MNHEY and SVGAGI. Trimming cost V 0 bases and J 3 bases; bases outside gene matches: 2.

This sequence joins TRBV11-3 and TRBJ2-3, with 9 bases fitting TRBD2. The CDR3 totals 15 residues. V trimming: 1 base; J trimming: 2 bases; junction bases outside the gene matches: 1. Germline V lookup: CDR1 SGHNT, CDR2 YENEEA. The CDR3 loop reads CASSLGLADTDTQYF. CDR3 DNA sequence: TGTGCCAGCAGCTTAGGACTAGCGGACACAGATACGCAGTATTTT. Full variable domain (outside the CDR3, taken from reference TRBV11-3 and TRBJ2-3): EAGVVQSPRYKIIEKKQPVAFWCNPISGHNTLYWYLQNLGQGPELLIRYENEEAVDDSQLPKDRFSAERLKGVDSTLKIQPAELGDSAVYLCASSLGLADTDTQYFGPGTRLTVL.

J is TRBJ1-3 and V is TRBV19, with a possible D match to TRBD1 (5 bases). V lost 9 bases and J 4 bases, leaving 10 bases between the germline ends. In germline, CDR1 is LNHDA, CDR2 SQIVND (reference sequence). This CDR3 spans 12 amino acids. CDR3 in amino acids: CARTAPGNTIYF. In DNA form, the CDR3 reads TGTGCCAGGACAGCACCGGGAAACACCATATATTTT.

The chain has TRBV3-1 (or the pseudogene TRBV3-2) and TRBJ2-5; D might be TRBD2 (6 bases). The CDR3 runs 14 residues. Trimming pared 0 bases from V and 9 bases from J, leaving 14 bases between. Germline lookup yields CDR1 LGHDT and CDR2 YNNKEL (reference sequence). CDR3 bases: TGTGCCAGCAGCCAAGATCGGGCGGGAAGGCCCCAGTACTTC. Translating it yields CASSQDRAGRPQYF.

The chain is built from TRBV15 and TRBJ2-5; TRBD2 is a possible D gene (6 bases). This CDR3 has 15 residues. CDR1 is LNHNV, CDR2 YYDKDF, per germline (reference sequence). With 9 bases removed from V and 3 bases from J, the gap between germline ends came to 20 bases. The CDR3 loop reads CATYYSRDSEETQYF. Written as DNA, the CDR3 is TGTGCCACTTACTACTCCCGGGACTCCGAAGAGACCCAGTACTTC.

The V and J genes are TRBV11-2 and TRBJ1-6; D gene unclear. Germline CDR1 SGHAT, CDR2 FQNNGV. This CDR3 region has 13 residues. Trimming removed 1 base at V and 7 bases at J, with 5 bases between. CDR3 sequence (DNA): TGTGCCAGCAGCTTAGCTATAAATTCACCCCTCCACTTT. This translates into CASSLAINSPLHF.

A few counts support this clone. The genes are TRBV9 and TRBJ1-5, with D unclear. The V gene lost 9 bases and the J gene lost 0 bases, with 13 bases spanning the gap. Germline-derived CDR1 and CDR2 are SGDLS and YYNGEE. This CDR3 is 14 amino acids long. The CDR3 sequence: CATLGFFSNQPQHF. CDR3 DNA sequence: TGTGCCACCCTAGGATTTTTTAGCAATCAGCCCCAGCATTTT.

The chain has TRBV25-1 and TRBJ1-4, with 7 bases that match TRBD1. Unmatched junction bases numbered 4, after V lost 2 bases and J lost 7 bases. The CDR3 extends over 14 amino acids. The V gene's germline CDR1 is MGHDK and CDR2 SYGVNS. CDR3 in DNA: TGTGCCAGCAGTGAAAGGGGGCGATTTGAAAAACTGTTTTTT. Protein: CASSERGRFEKLFF.

The genes are TRBV13 and TRBJ2-7; D unresolved. Germline loops: CDR1 PRHDT, CDR2 FYEKMQ (reference sequence). The CDR3 is 14 amino acids. The germline V and J ends were trimmed by 3 bases and 1 base, with 10 bases remaining between them. The CDR3: CASSFLAVSYEQYF. The DNA of the CDR3 is TGTGCCAGCAGCTTTTTGGCGGTTTCCTACGAGCAGTACTTC.